This is a list of T cell receptor beta chains from one sample in a study of identical twins. TCRdb re-analysed the 5' RACE reads in MiXCR, keeping a single row per CDR3 protein. Of 1,800,000 or so distinct CDR3 sequences in the sample, more than 30% were seen once. The sample consisted of cord blood. Receptor source: a newborn girl in good health. The CDR3 runs from the conserved cysteine through the conserved F or W. The D gene is left open where the match is weak. The size entry is marked missing in some rows and otherwise reads once, few, many or a size class.

V gene	CDR3 length	J gene	clone size	D gene	CDR3 protein	CDR3 DNA
TRBV20-1	14	TRBJ2-1	few	.	CSARGGEYTNEQFF	TGCAGTGCTAGAGGGGGAGAATACACTAATGAGCAGTTCTTC
TRBV12-3/TRBV12-4	13	TRBJ2-7	.	TRBD2	CASRRTSGGEQYF	TGTGCCAGCAGGAGGACTAGCGGGGGTGAGCAGTACTTC
TRBV27	15	TRBJ2-5	.	TRBD2	CASSSLGTSEAPQYF	TGTGCCAGCAGTTCCCTAGGGACTAGCGAGGCTCCCCAGTACTTC
TRBV12-3/TRBV12-4	13	TRBJ1-2	few	.	CASRQAASYGYTF	TGTGCCAGCCGACAGGCTGCAAGCTATGGCTACACCTTC
TRBV5-6	14	TRBJ2-3	few	.	CASSGRGVTDTQYF	TGTGCCAGCTCCGGCAGGGGGGTCACGGATACGCAGTATTTT
TRBV29-1	11	TRBJ2-3	.	TRBD1	CSVGGQGGEYF	TGCAGCGTGGGGGGACAGGGTGGGGAGTATTTT
TRBV20-1	16	TRBJ1-2	.	TRBD1	CSARGLAGQGVRGYTF	TGCAGTGCTAGAGGTTTGGCGGGACAGGGGGTCCGTGGCTACACCTTC
TRBV20-1	15	TRBJ1-4	.	TRBD1	CSARDSTGGREKLFF	TGCAGTGCTAGAGACTCGACAGGGGGCCGAGAAAAACTGTTTTTT
TRBV27	16	TRBJ2-7	.	TRBD2	CASNLIGTRSNNEQYF	TGTGCCAGCAACCTTATCGGGACTAGGAGTAACAATGAGCAGTACTTC
TRBV6-6	16	TRBJ2-7	few	TRBD2	CASSYLGLASSYEQYF	TGTGCCAGCAGTTACTTGGGACTAGCGAGCTCCTACGAGCAGTACTTC
TRBV12-3/TRBV12-4	17	TRBJ2-3	many	.	CASSGAGPSPLSDTQYF	TGTGCCAGCAGTGGAGCTGGGCCTTCGCCCCTTTCAGATACGCAGTATTTT
TRBV9	14	TRBJ2-3	many	.	CASSVVAGTDTQYF	TGTGCCAGCAGCGTAGTCGCTGGCACAGATACGCAGTATTTT
TRBV29-1	11	TRBJ2-1	many	.	CSVAGINEQFF	TGCAGCGTTGCAGGGATCAATGAGCAGTTCTTC
TRBV5-1	16	TRBJ2-1	.	TRBD2	CTSSLVVWASGGEQFF	TGCACCAGCAGCTTGGTCGTTTGGGCTAGCGGGGGTGAGCAGTTCTTC
TRBV13	14	TRBJ2-7	.	.	CASSLGAKSYEQYF	TGTGCCAGCAGCTTGGGGGCTAAATCCTACGAGCAGTACTTC
TRBV2	15	TRBJ1-5	few	.	CSSRADSLSNQPQHF	TGTTCCAGCAGGGCGGACAGCTTAAGCAATCAGCCCCAGCATTTT
TRBV15	14	TRBJ2-7	few	.	CATSRDGDIYEQYF	TGTGCCACCAGCAGAGATGGGGATATCTACGAGCAGTACTTC
TRBV18	19	TRBJ2-6	few	TRBD1	CASSHSGTGGLSGANVLTF	TGTGCCAGCTCACATTCCGGGACAGGGGGCCTCTCTGGGGCCAACGTCCTGACTTTC
TRBV10-1	15	TRBJ1-5	once	TRBD1	CASSLDRVLNQPQHF	TGCGCCAGCAGTCTGGACAGGGTCCTTAATCAGCCCCAGCATTTT
TRBV4-2	14	TRBJ1-4	few	TRBD1	CASSPGQENEKLFF	TGTGCCAGCAGCCCGGGACAGGAGAATGAAAAACTGTTTTTT
TRBV5-1	19	TRBJ2-5	few	TRBD2	CASSRGQKIGLAGGREQYF	TGCGCCAGCAGCCGCGGACAAAAGATCGGACTAGCGGGAGGTCGGGAGCAGTACTTC
TRBV29-1	14	TRBJ2-3	.	.	CSATRGPGGDTQYF	TGCAGCGCTACCAGGGGGCCGGGGGGAGATACGCAGTATTTT
TRBV24-1	15	TRBJ2-1	.	.	CATSDVVWGTNEQFF	TGTGCCACCAGTGATGTCGTTTGGGGGACCAATGAGCAGTTCTTC
TRBV6-1	16	TRBJ2-7	few	.	CASSEIVHRGFYEQYF	TGTGCCAGCAGTGAAATTGTCCATCGGGGATTTTACGAGCAGTACTTC
TRBV5-6	14	TRBJ1-2	.	TRBD1	CASSLIAGGYGYTF	TGTGCCAGCAGCTTGATCGCAGGGGGCTATGGCTACACCTTC
TRBV20-1	14	TRBJ2-7	.	.	CSARVRYPRNEQYF	TGCAGTGCTAGAGTCAGGTACCCGCGAAATGAGCAGTACTTC
TRBV2	15	TRBJ1-1	.	TRBD1	CASSEDRGWDTEAFF	TGTGCCAGCAGCGAGGACAGGGGGTGGGACACTGAAGCTTTCTTT
TRBV20-1	14	TRBJ2-3	.	TRBD2	CSARDPGGGDTQYF	TGCAGTGCTAGAGATCCGGGAGGCGGAGATACGCAGTATTTT
TRBV6-5	14	TRBJ2-3	few	TRBD2	CASRRLAGEDTQYF	TGTGCCAGCAGACGACTAGCGGGAGAGGATACGCAGTATTTT
TRBV18	16	TRBJ2-5	.	TRBD2	CASSQGLAHPQETQYF	TGTGCCAGCTCACAGGGACTAGCGCACCCACAAGAGACCCAGTACTTC
TRBV7-2	16	TRBJ2-1	.	.	CASSLAPFNSYNEQFF	TGTGCCAGCAGCTTAGCGCCTTTTAACTCCTACAATGAGCAGTTCTTC
TRBV11-2	16	TRBJ1-1	few	.	CASSSPIGPRLTEAFF	TGTGCCAGCAGCTCTCCTATAGGACCCAGGCTCACTGAAGCTTTCTTT
TRBV12-3/TRBV12-4	14	TRBJ2-7	.	.	CASRARTYPCEQYF	TGTGCCAGCAGAGCGCGGACTTATCCCTGCGAGCAGTACTTC
TRBV12-3/TRBV12-4	11	TRBJ2-2	.	.	CASRYRRRMFF	TGTGCCAGCAGGTACCGCAGGAGGATGTTTTTT
TRBV28	14	TRBJ2-7	.	.	CASSFSRTSYEQYF	TGTGCCAGCAGTTTCTCCAGGACCTCCTACGAGCAGTACTTC
TRBV24-1	13	TRBJ2-7	.	.	CATSDLLGREQYF	TGTGCCACCAGTGATTTGCTGGGGAGGGAGCAGTACTTC
TRBV4-2	15	TRBJ2-3	many	TRBD1	CASSHPNDRGDTQYF	TGTGCCAGCAGCCACCCCAATGACAGGGGAGATACGCAGTATTTT
TRBV5-1	15	TRBJ2-1	few	.	CASSEAEGAYNEQFF	TGCGCCAGCAGCGAAGCGGAGGGGGCCTACAATGAGCAGTTCTTC
TRBV28	13	TRBJ2-4	many	.	CASSVGAKNIQYF	TGTGCCAGTTCCGTAGGGGCCAAAAACATTCAGTACTTC
TRBV27	17	TRBJ1-1	.	TRBD1	CASRRKTGSSLNTEAFF	TGTGCCAGCAGGCGCAAGACAGGGAGTAGTTTGAACACTGAAGCTTTCTTT
TRBV6-5	16	TRBJ2-3	.	.	CASSYSRGTGTDTQYF	TGTGCCAGCAGTTACTCGAGGGGAACAGGCACAGATACGCAGTATTTT
TRBV7-2	16	TRBJ2-3	few	.	CASIPQGTTSTDTQYF	TGTGCCAGCATCCCGCAGGGGACTACTAGCACAGATACGCAGTATTTT
TRBV15	16	TRBJ2-7	.	.	CATSRAGVVEGNEQYF	TGTGCCACCAGCAGAGCAGGAGTGGTTGAAGGAAATGAGCAGTACTTC
TRBV20-1	15	TRBJ2-3	few	TRBD2	CSARRRGRERDTQYF	TGCAGTGCTAGAAGGCGCGGGAGGGAGAGAGATACGCAGTATTTT
TRBV7-9	13	TRBJ2-1	few	.	CASSVYFNDEQFF	TGTGCCAGCAGCGTGTACTTCAACGATGAGCAGTTCTTC
TRBV4-2	14	TRBJ1-4	.	TRBD1	CASSATGEWEKLFF	TGTGCCAGCAGCGCGACAGGGGAATGGGAAAAACTGTTTTTT
TRBV14	15	TRBJ1-1	.	.	CASTGPNLLNTEAFF	TGTGCCAGCACCGGACCCAACTTACTGAACACTGAAGCTTTCTTT
TRBV20-1	15	TRBJ1-5	few	.	CSATTLHRVYQPQHF	TGCAGTGCTACCACCCTCCACAGGGTTTATCAGCCCCAGCATTTT
TRBV7-2	16	TRBJ2-1	few	TRBD2	CASSFYREGSYNEQFF	TGTGCCAGCAGCTTTTATCGGGAGGGCTCCTACAATGAGCAGTTCTTC
TRBV6-5	16	TRBJ1-5	few	TRBD1	CASSYSDDRGNQPQHF	TGTGCCAGCAGTTACTCGGACGACAGGGGCAATCAGCCCCAGCATTTT
TRBV20-1	14	TRBJ2-3	few	TRBD2	CSIRAGGPGDTQYF	TGCAGTATAAGAGCGGGGGGGCCCGGAGATACGCAGTATTTT
TRBV4-1	16	TRBJ2-1	few	TRBD2	CASSQPAGGSYNEQFF	TGCGCCAGCAGCCAACCCGCGGGGGGCTCCTACAATGAGCAGTTCTTC
TRBV5-1	18	TRBJ2-3	.	TRBD2	CASSLRGLAGSPTDTQYF	TGCGCCAGCAGCTTGAGGGGACTAGCGGGAAGTCCCACAGATACGCAGTATTTT
TRBV27	12	TRBJ1-6	.	.	CATKMGGLPPHF	TGTGCCACCAAAATGGGAGGCCTACCCCCCCACTTT
TRBV6-1	11	TRBJ2-4	few	.	CASSEAHSPYF	TGTGCCAGCAGTGAAGCGCATTCTCCGTACTTC
TRBV6-6	17	TRBJ1-1	once	TRBD1	CASSYSSSNRGGTEAFF	TGTGCCAGCAGTTACTCGAGCTCGAACAGGGGGGGCACTGAAGCTTTCTTT
TRBV7-2	16	TRBJ1-6	.	.	CASSLAPRTDNHPLHF	TGTGCCAGCAGCTTAGCCCCCCGGACAGATAATCACCCCCTCCACTTT